This passage covers 19 T cell receptor beta chains from one sample sequenced in a study of cytomegalovirus exposure and HLA in healthy donors. Both 60 Vbeta primers and 13 Jbeta primers went into the PCR. Clones were sequenced by immunoSEQ multiplex PCR, and TCRdb holds only the in-frame ones, with some missing. This table has under 150,000 clones, around 80% appearing once. Input material: PBMCs. Source of these receptors: a man aged 30 to 45 in good health and CMV-seropositive.

The chain combines TRBV19 with TRBJ2-1, with 13 bases fitting TRBD2. The germline gives CDR1 LNHDA, CDR2 SQIVND (reference sequence). This CDR3 has 16 residues. The V segment lost 3 bases and the J segment 5 bases; nucleotides outside the gene matches: 4. The CDR3 DNA follows: TGTGCCAGTAGTATGAGGGGGACTAGCGGGAACAATGAGCAGTTCTTC. Amino acids: CASSMRGTSGNNEQFF.

The V and J genes are TRBV6-1 and TRBJ1-5; the D gene is possibly TRBD1 (5 bases). CDR3 length: 15 residues. The V gene lost 3 bases and the J gene lost 0 bases, with 9 bases spanning the gap. CDR1 MNHNS and CDR2 SASEGT come from the germline V gene. The CDR3 sequence is CASSERQNSNQPQHF. The DNA of the CDR3 is TGTGCCAGCAGTGAGAGACAGAATAGCAATCAGCCCCAGCATTTT.

As DNA, the CDR3 is TGTGCCACCAGCGGGGGAGGGTCCCTTTACGAGCAGTACTTC. Its protein product is CATSGGGSLYEQYF. The chain links TRBV15 to TRBJ2-7; the match to TRBD2 covers 7 bases. From germline, CDR1 is LNHNV and CDR2 YYDKDF (reference sequence). The CDR3 runs to 14 residues. The V gene end was trimmed by 5 bases and the J gene end by 4 bases; junction bases not matched to a gene: 8.

The rearrangement links TRBV11-3 to TRBJ2-4; D is possibly TRBD2 (6 bases). The CDR3 consists of 17 residues. Germline CDR1 SGHNT, CDR2 YENEEA. Trimming removed 5 bases from V and 1 base from J, with 18 bases in between. DNA of the CDR3: TGTGCCAGCAGCCTCTGGGACTCCGGGGGTGCCAAAAACATTCAGTACTTC. Its translation: CASSLWDSGGAKNIQYF.

This chain connects TRBV9 to TRBJ2-3; TRBD1 matches at 7 bases. The CDR3 runs 13 residues. Germline V gene sequence: CDR1 SGDLS, CDR2 YYNGEE. V lost 3 bases, J lost 6 bases, and 4 bases stayed unmatched. DNA of the CDR3: TGTGCCAGCAGCGCGGCAGGGGGTGATACGCAGTATTTT. Translation: CASSAAGGDTQYF.

The chain recombines TRBV7-2 with TRBJ2-4; D may be TRBD1 (6 bases). The V gene's germline CDR1 is SGHTA and CDR2 FQGNSA. The CDR3 runs 16 residues. V shed 5 bases and J shed 0 bases, with 14 bases lying between them. The CDR3 DNA reads TGTGCCAGCAGCATCGGACAGAATATAGCCAAAAACATTCAGTACTTC. It translates to CASSIGQNIAKNIQYF.

The rearrangement uses TRBV19 and TRBJ2-1, with D perhaps TRBD2 (5 bases). The V end lost 0 bases, the J end lost 6 bases, and 15 bases lay between the germline ends. CDR1 is LNHDA and CDR2 is SQIVND in the germline V gene (reference sequence). CDR3 size: 16 residues. CDR3 coding DNA: TGTGCCAGTAGTATAGATACCGGACTCGGCCTCAATGAGCAGTTCTTC. It translates to CASSIDTGLGLNEQFF.

In its sample, this clone was seen once. In DNA, the CDR3 is TGCAGCGGCCAGGGGGGAGCAGATACGCAGTATTTT. Translation: CSGQGGADTQYF. This rearrangement joins TRBV29-1 to TRBJ2-3, with D perhaps TRBD1 (7 bases). V lost 7 bases, J lost 4 bases, and 12 bases lay in between. CDR1 and CDR2 (germline): SQVTM, ANQGSEA. The CDR3 has 12 amino acids.

This rearrangement joins TRBV5-1 to TRBJ2-3; 12 nucleotides match TRBD2. The CDR3 extends over 16 amino acids. The junction had 1 base not matched to a gene; V was cut back by 0 bases and J by 2 bases. Germline values: CDR1 SGHRS, CDR2 YFSETQ. The DNA of the CDR3 is TGCGCCAGCAGCTTGGGACTAGCGGGGGACACAGATACGCAGTATTTT. Encoded protein: CASSLGLAGDTDTQYF.

The gene calls are TRBV4-2 and TRBJ2-7, with D hard to call. The CDR3 covers 15 residues. V lost 3 bases to trimming and J lost 2 bases, with 14 bases between them. Germline V gives CDR1 LGHNA, CDR2 YNFKEQ. The CDR3, as DNA: TGTGCCAGCAGCCAGACCGTTGCAGCGCCCTACGAGCAGTACTTC. The encoded protein is CASSQTVAAPYEQYF.

This clone was found once. The chain joins TRBV2 to TRBJ2-2; 7 bases agree with TRBD1. V was pared by 4 bases and J by 2 bases, with 4 bases of the junction left unmatched. The germline V gene encodes CDR1 SNHLY and CDR2 FYNNEI. The CDR3 loop spans 15 amino acids. CDR3 protein: CASSVGTANTGELFF. CDR3 DNA: TGTGCCAGCAGTGTGGGGACAGCAAACACCGGGGAGCTGTTTTTT. Complete variable domain (other parts from reference TRBV2 and TRBJ2-2): EPEVTQTPSHQVTQMGQEVILRCVPISNHLYFYWYRQILGQKVEFLVSFYNNEISEKSEIFDDQFSVERPDGSNFTLKIRSTKLEDSAMYFCASSVGTANTGELFFGEGSRLTVL.

The V and J genes are TRBV2 and TRBJ2-3; 11 bases align to TRBD2. CDR1 is SNHLY, CDR2 FYNNEI, per germline. Trimming removed 6 bases from V and 6 bases from J; junction bases left unmatched: 5. This CDR3 is 14 amino acids long. CDR3 amino acids: CASSIAGGPDTQYF. DNA for the CDR3: TGTGCCAGCAGCATAGCGGGGGGGCCGGATACGCAGTATTTT.

The chain couples TRBV4-1 to TRBJ1-3; no clear D. The CDR3 is made up of 17 amino acids. The V end lost 4 bases, the J end lost 4 bases, and 20 bases lay between the germline ends. The V gene's germline CDR1 is MGHRA and CDR2 YSYEKL. The CDR3 sequence is CASSRLPMEDPGNTIYF. CDR3 bases: TGCGCCAGCAGCCGACTACCCATGGAGGATCCAGGAAACACCATATATTTT.

In DNA form, the CDR3 reads TGTGCCAGCAGTGAGGGACAGGGGGCTTTCTACGAGCAGTACTTC. Amino acids: CASSEGQGAFYEQYF. The chain couples TRBV6-1 to TRBJ2-7; TRBD1 aligns across 12 bases. The CDR3 length is 15 residues. Germline V gene data show CDR1 as MNHNS and CDR2 as SASEGT. V gave up 3 bases and J gave up 3 bases; unmatched junction bases: 3.

This chain connects TRBV18 to TRBJ1-4, with 8 positions matching TRBD1. From germline, CDR1 is KGHSH and CDR2 LQKENI. V was pared by 6 bases and J by 4 bases, with 13 bases of the junction left unmatched. This CDR3 region has 17 residues. CDR3 sequence (DNA): TGTGCCAGCTCTCCCGTCGGGCAGGGGGCCTATAATGAAAAACTGTTTTTT. It translates to CASSPVGQGAYNEKLFF.

This clone has more than one count but fewer than ten. The chain carries TRBV7-9 and TRBJ1-1; D perhaps matches TRBD1 (6 bases). Trimming shortened V by 5 bases and J by 4 bases, and 14 bases separated the two germline ends. Germline-derived CDR1 and CDR2 are SEHNR and FQNEAQ (reference sequence). CDR3 length: 14 amino acids. The chain's CDR3 is CASSLQGPRTEAFF. CDR3 nucleotide sequence: TGTGCCAGCAGCCTACAGGGTCCTCGCACTGAAGCTTTCTTT.

This chain connects TRBV10-3 to TRBJ1-6; D may be TRBD1 (6 bases). V gave up 10 bases and J gave up 3 bases, with 10 bases separating them. Germline loops: CDR1 ENHRY, CDR2 SYGVKD. This CDR3 comprises 13 residues. This CDR3 is CATQGYYNSPLHF. As DNA, the CDR3 is TGTGCCACCCAGGGGTACTATAATTCACCCCTCCACTTT.

This clone occurred once. This chain connects TRBV2 to TRBJ1-6; 7 bases match TRBD1. The germline V gene encodes CDR1 SNHLY and CDR2 FYNNEI. The CDR3 length is 15 residues. V was clipped by 6 bases and J by 7 bases; unmatched bases: 9. The DNA of the CDR3 is TGTGCCAGCAGAGAGGAGACAGGGAGGAATTCACCCCTCCACTTT. This codes for CASREETGRNSPLHF.

The chain links TRBV13 to TRBJ2-7; the D gene is possibly TRBD1 (6 bases). Deletions cut 0 bases from V and 5 bases from J, with 11 bases between. CDR1 PRHDT and CDR2 FYEKMQ come from the germline V gene (reference sequence). The length of the CDR3 is 14 residues. In DNA form, the CDR3 reads TGTGCCAGCAGCTTAGGGCAGGGGTTCCACGAGCAGTACTTC. This encodes CASSLGQGFHEQYF. Full variable domain (rest looked up from reference TRBV13 and TRBJ2-7): AAGVIQSPRHLIKEKRETATLKCYPIPRHDTVYWYQQGPGQDPQFLISFYEKMQSDKGSIPDRFSAQQFSDYHSELNMSSLELGDSALYFCASSLGQGFHEQYFGPGTRLTVT.